A selection of T cell receptor beta chains follows, all from one sample in a study of regulatory T cells in long-lasting Graves disease. MiXCR, run by TCRdb on the multiplex PCR reads, gives a single entry per CDR3 protein. Among 450,000 to 700,000 distinct CDR3 sequences, approximately 12% were seen once, and the ten largest hold roughly 10%. These data also formed part of another study, on T cells in Graves' hyperthyroidism and ophthalmopathy.

The material sequenced was peripheral blood mononuclear cells (PBMCs), taken at new diagnosis, from a patient treated with antithyroid drugs. These receptors originate from a young man with Graves disease. Both conserved end residues are trimmed from each CDR3. Fields, in order: CDR3 protein, V gene, clone size, J gene. Rows may omit the clone size; those that give it use once, few, many or a size class.

cdr3_aa: ASRLAGYTDTQY; v_call: TRBV2; clone_size: many; j_call: TRBJ2-3
cdr3_aa: ASSLDFTGELF; v_call: TRBV5-1; clone_size: many; j_call: TRBJ2-2
cdr3_aa: ASSERRVGEKLF; v_call: TRBV2; clone_size: few; j_call: TRBJ1-4
cdr3_aa: ASSPATGGNEQF; v_call: TRBV11-2; clone_size: many; j_call: TRBJ2-1
cdr3_aa: ASRTVLQETQY; v_call: TRBV27; clone_size: many; j_call: TRBJ2-5
cdr3_aa: ASSQDQLRAYNEQF; v_call: TRBV4-1; clone_size: few; j_call: TRBJ2-1
cdr3_aa: ASSYSSGGTLLNEQF; v_call: TRBV7-2; clone_size: NA; j_call: TRBJ2-1
cdr3_aa: SAFIGGELDTQY; v_call: TRBV20-1; clone_size: NA; j_call: TRBJ2-3
cdr3_aa: ASSIGFSSYNEQF; v_call: TRBV2; clone_size: many; j_call: TRBJ2-1
cdr3_aa: AISSEDNQPQH; v_call: TRBV10-3; clone_size: NA; j_call: TRBJ1-5
cdr3_aa: ASTWLKNTGELF; v_call: TRBV4-1; clone_size: NA; j_call: TRBJ2-2
cdr3_aa: ASSFEGREQETQY; v_call: TRBV27; clone_size: many; j_call: NA
cdr3_aa: SSPLAEMRNEQF; v_call: TRBV29-1; clone_size: NA; j_call: TRBJ2-1
cdr3_aa: ASNLPPLKDGYT; v_call: TRBV12-3/TRBV12-4; clone_size: NA; j_call: TRBJ1-2
cdr3_aa: ATSDSLGSNEQF; v_call: TRBV24-1; clone_size: NA; j_call: TRBJ2-1
cdr3_aa: ASSEYMGLATGELF; v_call: TRBV25-1; clone_size: few; j_call: TRBJ2-2
cdr3_aa: ASSLSLGEMNIQY; v_call: TRBV27; clone_size: many; j_call: TRBJ2-4